The sequence of this T cell receptor beta chain was determined in a study of CD8+CD57+ T cells in acquired aplastic anemia. Study background: The study obtained an average of roughly 3 ug of DNA from sorted CD4+ and CD8+ cells.

Sequenced patients had shown CD8+CD57+ cell expansion by flow cytometry. Germline CDR1 and CDR2: SGHVS and FQNEAQ. The CDR3 sequence is 14 residues long. V lost 1 base and J 1 base, leaving 6 bases between the germline ends. Concerning this clonotype: Its antigen is unknown.

Study-wide findings and caveats: No significant patient-versus-control difference appeared in CD8+ Simpson's diversity.

Genomic DNA, the template, was used for profiling of the TCR beta VDJ and CDR3. TCRdb called the reads again in MiXCR, with one record for every CDR3 protein. Of about 200,000 distinct CDR3 sequences in the sample, more than 55% were seen once. This receptor was identified in a human donor with aplastic anemia. V usage is TRBV7-8 and J usage is TRBJ2-3, with D unresolved. Sequencing was done on a sample of sorted CD4+, CD8+, or CD8+CD57+ T cells (not recorded which) from PBMCs. The CDR3 sequence is CASSLDYGTDTQYF. Here the CDR3 DNA reads TGTGCCAGCAGCTTAGACTACGGCACAGATACGCAGTATTTT.